This T cell receptor beta chain was documented in a study of blood T cell repertoires in COVID-19. Unmatched junction bases numbered 6, after V lost 5 bases and J lost 0 bases. The germline V gene encodes CDR1 SGHRS and CDR2 YFSETQ. The CDR3 sequence is 15 residues long. Using immunoSEQ multiplex PCR, the repertoire was profiled, and TCRdb retains in-frame clones only, with some absent. Here the sample spans about 140,000 clones, about four fifths being singletons. The TCR comes from a man aged 25 to 40 with COVID-19, enrolled during active disease. The rearrangement joins TRBV5-1 to TRBJ2-7; 9 bases map to TRBD1. Specimen: peripheral blood. The CDR3, as DNA: TGCGCCAGCAGACCCGGGACAGGGCTCTCCTACGAGCAGTACTTC. Amino acids: CASRPGTGLSYEQYF. Drawing the rest from reference TRBV5-1 and TRBJ2-7, the complete variable domain is KAGVTQTPRYLIKTRGQQVTLSCSPISGHRSVSWYQQTPGQGLQFLFEYFSETQRNKGNFPGRFSGRQFSNSRSEMNVSTLELGDSALYLCASRPGTGLSYEQYFGPGTRLTVT.